The 17 T cell receptor beta chains in this list originate from one sample, sequenced in a study of OX40 agonist ivuxolimab in advanced cancers. Assay used: immunoSEQ multiplex PCR; TCRdb lists only in-frame clones, some missing. The sample has about 53,000 clones; approximately 92% are singletons. This specimen was CD4+ or CD8+ T cells sorted from blood, taken in a trial of the OX40 agonist ivuxolimab. Source of these receptors: an adult with an advanced solid tumor such as melanoma, head and neck, liver or kidney cancer.

The sample holds a few counts of this clone. The chain joins TRBV13 to TRBJ2-5; tentative D call: TRBD2 (5 bases). V dropped 5 bases and J dropped 4 bases, with 14 bases sitting between them. The CDR3 covers 14 residues. CDR1 and CDR2 (germline): PRHDT, FYEKMQ (reference sequence). The CDR3 region is CASSLISVPETQYF. The CDR3 DNA reads TGTGCCAGCAGCCTGATTAGCGTCCCAGAGACCCAGTACTTC.

The chain has TRBV29-1 and TRBJ1-2; no definite D call. This CDR3 is built from 13 residues. V was clipped by 2 bases and J by 8 bases, with 15 bases between them. The germline V gene encodes CDR1 SQVTM and CDR2 ANQGSEA. The CDR3 DNA follows: TGCAGCGTTGAAAGTCGGGGTGTATGGGGCTACACCTTC. Translation: CSVESRGVWGYTF.

This chain uses TRBV5-6 with TRBJ2-7; no definite D call. Germline V gene lookup returns CDR1 SGHDT and CDR2 YYEEEE. The CDR3 is 16 amino acids. Trimming stripped 0 bases from V and 2 bases from J, with 15 bases between. Written as DNA, the CDR3 is TGTGCCAGCAGCTTGGGGGTCCAGCACAGCCCCTACGAGCAGTACTTC. As protein: CASSLGVQHSPYEQYF.

This rearrangement joins TRBV6-1 to TRBJ2-7; maybe TRBD1 (6 bases). Germline lookup yields CDR1 MNHNS and CDR2 SASEGT. The CDR3 contains 14 residues. V lost 5 bases to trimming and J lost 4 bases, with 15 bases between them. In nucleotides, the CDR3 is TGTGCCAGCAGTCTAAAACAGGGCAGTTACGAGCAGTACTTC. Its protein is CASSLKQGSYEQYF.

The chain has TRBV5-4 and TRBJ2-2, with D possibly being TRBD2 (6 bases). V lost 4 bases and J 2 bases, leaving 12 bases between the germline ends. Per the germline V gene, CDR1 is SGHNT and CDR2 is YYREEE (reference sequence). CDR3 length: 15 residues. The CDR3 protein is CASSPGLANTGELFF. The CDR3 DNA reads TGTGCCAGCAGCCCGGGACTGGCCAACACCGGGGAGCTGTTTTTT.

This clone was seen just once. The V call is TRBV18, the J call TRBJ2-2, with a tentative D call TRBD1 (5 bases). Germline-derived CDR1 and CDR2 are KGHSH and LQKENI. This CDR3 contains 16 residues. Trimming took off 4 bases at V and 2 bases at J, with 14 bases between the two ends. In DNA form, the CDR3 reads TGTGCCAGCTCACAGTGGTCCAGGGTTAACACCGGGGAGCTGTTTTTT. It encodes CASSQWSRVNTGELFF.

The V and J genes are TRBV29-1 and TRBJ2-2; 12 positions match TRBD2. Germline V gene data show CDR1 as SQVTM and CDR2 as ANQGSEA. The CDR3 sequence is 15 residues long. The V segment lost 5 bases and the J segment 5 bases; nucleotides outside the gene matches: 6. The CDR3 DNA sequence: TGCAGCGTTAAAAGACTAGCGGGGGAGACCGGGGAGCTGTTTTTT. Its translation: CSVKRLAGETGELFF.

This chain connects TRBV29-1 to TRBJ2-5; 10 bases agree with TRBD1. CDR1 and CDR2 (germline): SQVTM, ANQGSEA. The CDR3 extends over 13 amino acids. The V gene end was trimmed by 4 bases and the J gene end by 5 bases; junction bases not matched to a gene: 4. The CDR3 DNA reads TGCAGCGTTGGACAGGGGGCCGGGGAGACCCAGTACTTC. Translating gives CSVGQGAGETQYF.

This clone was seen only a few times. The rearrangement uses TRBV15 and TRBJ2-3, with D perhaps given as TRBD1 or TRBD2 (5 bases each). This CDR3 spans 15 amino acids. Trimming left V 3 bases short and J 3 bases short, with 13 bases between. Germline CDR1 reads LNHNV; CDR2 reads YYDKDF (reference sequence). CDR3 bases: TGTGCCACCAGCAGGCAGAAGGGGAGTACAGATACGCAGTATTTT. This codes for CATSRQKGSTDTQYF. Using reference TRBV15 and TRBJ2-3 for the parts outside the CDR3, the full variable domain is DAMVIQNPRYQVTQFGKPVTLSCSQTLNHNVMYWYQQKSSQAPKLLFHYYDKDFNNEADTPDNFQSRRPNTSFCFLDIRSPGLGDTAMYLCATSRQKGSTDTQYFGPGTRLTVL.

This clone was counted a few times. The chain uses TRBV5-5 and TRBJ1-2; 7 bases fit TRBD1. V shed 5 bases, J shed 4 bases, and the junction held 5 bases outside the gene matches. CDR1 and CDR2 (germline): SGHKS, YYEKEE (reference sequence). This CDR3 is built from 13 residues. The CDR3 bases are TGTGCCAGCAGAGGACAGGTAGGCTATGGCTACACCTTC. This translates into CASRGQVGYGYTF.

The V call is TRBV4-1, the J call TRBJ2-7; 9 nucleotides agree with TRBD1. The ends lost 0 bases at V and 3 bases at J; junction bases unmatched: 12. The CDR3 is 18 amino acids. Germline V gene data show CDR1 as MGHRA and CDR2 as YSYEKL. CDR3 in amino acids: CASSQEIDGQGTFYEQYF. CDR3 DNA: TGCGCCAGCAGCCAAGAAATTGACGGACAGGGGACGTTCTACGAGCAGTACTTC.

This chain uses TRBV5-8 with TRBJ1-4; D unclear. Per germline, CDR1 SGHTS and CDR2 YDEGEE. The CDR3 length is 14 residues. With 4 bases removed from V and 0 bases from J, the gap between germline ends came to 7 bases. For the CDR3, the DNA is TGTGCCAGCAGCGGACCTCCAACTAATGAAAAACTGTTTTTT. Translating gives CASSGPPTNEKLFF.

V gene TRBV29-1 combines with J gene TRBJ2-5; 7 bases align to TRBD2. The CDR3 length is 16 residues. Germline CDR1 reads SQVTM; CDR2 reads ANQGSEA. J lost 5 bases, V lost 6 bases, and 18 bases had no gene match. CDR3 in DNA: TGCAGCGTGGCACCCCAGCGCGGGGGAGGAGAGGAGACCCAGTACTTC. Its protein product is CSVAPQRGGGEETQYF.

This rearrangement joins TRBV5-8 to TRBJ2-5; TRBD2 aligns across 8 bases. This CDR3 comprises 15 residues. V was clipped by 0 bases and J by 0 bases; unmatched bases: 1. Germline values: CDR1 SGHTS, CDR2 YDEGEE. In nucleotides, the CDR3 is TGTGCCAGCAGCTTGGGACTAGCGAACCAAGAGACCCAGTACTTC. Its protein is CASSLGLANQETQYF.

This sequence joins TRBV2 and TRBJ2-7, with TRBD1 matching over 7 bases. Germline CDR1 SNHLY, CDR2 FYNNEI. The trim removed 7 bases at V and 5 bases at J, leaving 5 bases unmatched. The CDR3 is 12 residues long. In DNA, the CDR3 is TGTGCCAGCACACAGGGGAGACACGAGCAGTACTTC. Amino acids: CASTQGRHEQYF.

The rearrangement uses TRBV5-5 and TRBJ1-1; TRBD1 matches 7 bases. The CDR3 is 16 residues long. Losses at the gene ends were 1 base for V and 1 base for J; bases not matched to a gene: 7. From germline, CDR1 is SGHKS and CDR2 YYEKEE (reference sequence). CDR3 coding DNA: TGTGCCAGCAGCTTGTGGCAGGCAGGGGGGAACACTGAAGCTTTCTTT. Its translation: CASSLWQAGGNTEAFF.

The gene calls are TRBV7-2 and TRBJ2-7; D call uncertain. Germline V gene lookup returns CDR1 SGHTA and CDR2 FQGNSA. This CDR3 comprises 11 residues. The germline V and J ends were trimmed by 4 bases and 2 bases, with 3 bases remaining between them. Here the CDR3 reads CASSSTYEQYF. CDR3 coding DNA: TGTGCCAGCAGCTCCACCTACGAGCAGTACTTC.